This T cell receptor beta chain was found in a study of cytotoxic CD8 clonotypes in ibrutinib-treated CLL. About the research overall: Across the patients, under 12 were relapsed/refractory, about 14 treatment-naive and 17 to 18 IGHV unmutated.

Study-level results: Baseline values of clonality outstripped age-matched healthy donors and followed circulating CD8+ T-cell counts.

Data came from immunoSEQ multiplex PCR; TCRdb stores just in-frame clones and leaves some out. The sample holds about 28,000 clones, roughly 50% seen once. With regard to this clone: Its antigen is undetermined.

V shed 3 bases and J shed 2 bases, with 8 bases lying between them. Germline V CDR1 and CDR2: SGDLS, YYNGEE. The CDR3 has 13 amino acids. This sequence joins TRBV9 and TRBJ1-1, with D uncertain. The TCR was taken from a human donor with chronic lymphocytic leukemia. The sequencing here drew on PBMCs, taken before ibrutinib treatment. CDR3 nucleotide sequence: TGTGCCAGCAGCGGGGCCGAAAACACTGAAGCTTTCTTT. Translation: CASSGAENTEAFF.